The TCR beta chain described here comes from a study of shared clonotypes between healthy human individuals. Original analysis: Filtering was not the same, since immunoSEQ gave junction-only sequences without quality scores. Data came from immunoSEQ multiplex PCR; TCRdb stores just in-frame clones and leaves some out. That table is the source of V, J and clone size, and D and trimming were worked out from the DNA. The sample holds approximately 470,000 clones, around four fifths seen once. This clone was recorded once. What it recognizes is unknown. The CDR3 sequence is 15 residues long. V trimming: 3 bases; J trimming: 8 bases; junction bases outside the gene matches: 10. CDR1 is MDHEN, CDR2 SYDVKM, per germline. Study-wide results and limits: What limited the represented genetic and exposure-history diversity was the small number of donors.

The specimen sequenced was PBMCs. The clonotype comes from a woman in her thirties or forties in good health. Some clones in this sample may be carry-over from other donors' samples. The chain couples TRBV28 to TRBJ1-2; TRBD1 aligns across 9 bases. The CDR3 region is CASSLFGTGRSGYTF. The CDR3 region has the DNA TGTGCCAGCAGTTTGTTTGGGACAGGGCGATCCGGCTACACCTTC.